The rows below give T cell receptor beta chains drawn from one sample of a study of T cell responses to AZD1222 COVID-19 vaccine. The repertoire was sequenced with immunoSEQ multiplex PCR; TCRdb's copy has only in-frame clones and lacks some. The sample lists about 130,000 clones; about 93% were seen once. The sequencing here drew on peripheral blood, taken on day 0 of AZD1222 vaccination. These receptors originate from an adult in good health. CDR3s include the opening cysteine and the closing phenylalanine or tryptophan. Each record gives: J gene, D gene, V gene, clone size, CDR3 protein, CDR3 DNA. D genes are given only for firm matches. Expanded clones are given a class, and other clones once, few, many or no size at all.

>TRBJ2-5|TRBD2|TRBV27|.
CASKLAGGLEETQYF
TGTGCCAGCAAACTAGCGGGAGGGTTGGAGGAGACCCAGTACTTC
>TRBJ1-1|.|TRBV7-9|.
CASSHSKLTTEAFF
TGTGCCAGCAGCCATTCTAAGTTGACGACTGAAGCTTTCTTT
>TRBJ2-1|TRBD1|TRBV10-3|.
CAISDATGEGNEQFF
TGTGCCATCAGTGACGCCACAGGGGAAGGCAATGAGCAGTTCTTC
>TRBJ2-5|.|TRBV7-9|.
CASDGETQYF
TGTGCCAGCGACGGAGAGACCCAGTACTTC
>TRBJ2-1|TRBD2|TRBV3-1/TRBV3-2|once
CASSQDRGRAFVRNEQFF
TGTGCCAGCAGCCAAGACCGCGGGAGGGCGTTTGTGCGAAATGAGCAGTTCTTC
>TRBJ1-3|.|TRBV9|.
CASSVDTGNTIYF
TGTGCCAGCAGCGTAGATACTGGAAACACCATATATTTT
>TRBJ2-2|.|TRBV6-2/TRBV6-3|.
CASSYSWGMNTGELFF
TGTGCCAGCAGTTACTCGTGGGGTATGAACACCGGGGAGCTGTTTTTT
>TRBJ2-3|TRBD2|TRBV28|.
CASSLGGRVTDTQYF
TGTGCCAGCAGTTTAGGTGGGAGGGTAACAGATACGCAGTATTTT
>TRBJ2-1|TRBD2|TRBV6-5|once
CASSLTSRSYNEQFF
TGTGCCAGCAGTTTGACTAGCCGCTCCTACAATGAGCAGTTCTTC
>TRBJ1-5|.|TRBV5-6|.
CASSLARQKPQHF
TGTGCCAGCAGCTTGGCCAGGCAAAAGCCCCAGCATTTT
>TRBJ1-1|.|TRBV7-9|.
CASSLQGPETEAFF
TGTGCCAGCAGCTTGCAGGGGCCCGAGACTGAAGCTTTCTTT
>TRBJ1-5|.|TRBV4-1|.
CASSQRLNQPQHF
TGCGCCAGCAGCCAACGTCTAAATCAGCCCCAGCATTTT
>TRBJ1-1|.|TRBV7-2|.
CASSRRAGEPEAFF
TGTGCCAGCAGCCGGAGGGCTGGGGAACCTGAAGCTTTCTTT
>TRBJ1-2|.|TRBV19|.
CASSTLTTGTHYGYTF
TGTGCCAGTAGTACCCTGACCACCGGTACCCATTATGGCTACACCTTC
>TRBJ1-5|.|TRBV4-1|.
CASSQGPRGGGQPQHF
TGCGCCAGCAGCCAAGGACCAAGGGGCGGCGGTCAGCCCCAGCATTTT
>TRBJ2-7|.|TRBV5-1|.
CASSLDTGVYEQYF
TGCGCCAGCAGTTTGGACACCGGCGTTTACGAGCAGTACTTC
>TRBJ1-4|.|TRBV29-1|once
CSVRGRGSNEKLFF
TGCAGCGTGAGGGGTCGGGGGTCTAATGAAAAACTGTTTTTT
>TRBJ2-3|.|TRBV11-1|.
CASSLTDTQYF
TGTGCCAGCAGCTTGACAGATACGCAGTATTTT
>TRBJ1-6|.|TRBV24-1|.
CATSDSGHTLHF
TGTGCCACCAGTGATTCTGGACACACCCTCCACTTT
>TRBJ1-4|.|TRBV9|.
CASSLGTNEKLFF
TGTGCCAGCTCTTTGGGAACTAATGAAAAACTGTTTTTT
>TRBJ1-4|.|TRBV11-2|.
CASRISGGGKLFF
TGTGCCAGCAGAATCTCCGGGGGCGGAAAACTGTTTTTT
>TRBJ1-4|.|TRBV6-5|.
CASSEDLLRDRLFF
TGTGCCAGCAGCGAGGATCTCCTCCGGGACCGATTGTTTTTT
>TRBJ1-2|.|TRBV15|.
CATSRAQLMNGYTF
TGTGCCACCAGCAGAGCGCAACTAATGAATGGCTACACCTTC
>TRBJ2-5|.|TRBV5-5|.
CASSLGNPRGTRETQYF
TGTGCCAGCAGCTTAGGGAACCCGAGGGGCACTCGGGAGACCCAGTACTTC
>TRBJ2-7|TRBD1|TRBV7-8|.
CASSLRRQGKNYEQYF
TGTGCCAGCAGCTTACGAAGACAGGGAAAAAACTACGAGCAGTACTTC
>TRBJ1-2|.|TRBV4-2|.
CASSQLLSGLSGDGYTF
TGTGCCAGCAGCCAACTCTTGAGTGGACTATCAGGCGACGGCTACACCTTC
>TRBJ2-5|TRBD1|TRBV19|once
CASSNLGQGGTQYF
TGTGCCAGTAGTAACCTGGGACAGGGGGGGACCCAGTACTTC
>TRBJ1-5|TRBD1|TRBV18|.
CASSLGTGAAPQHF
TGTGCCAGCTCACTAGGGACAGGGGCTGCGCCCCAGCATTTT
>TRBJ2-1|TRBD2|TRBV2|once
CASSGGLAGAGDEQFF
TGTGCCAGCAGTGGGGGGCTAGCGGGAGCCGGGGATGAGCAGTTCTTC
>TRBJ2-2|.|TRBV3-1/TRBV3-2|.
CASSQPASTGELFF
TGTGCCAGCAGCCAACCCGCTAGCACCGGGGAGCTGTTTTTT